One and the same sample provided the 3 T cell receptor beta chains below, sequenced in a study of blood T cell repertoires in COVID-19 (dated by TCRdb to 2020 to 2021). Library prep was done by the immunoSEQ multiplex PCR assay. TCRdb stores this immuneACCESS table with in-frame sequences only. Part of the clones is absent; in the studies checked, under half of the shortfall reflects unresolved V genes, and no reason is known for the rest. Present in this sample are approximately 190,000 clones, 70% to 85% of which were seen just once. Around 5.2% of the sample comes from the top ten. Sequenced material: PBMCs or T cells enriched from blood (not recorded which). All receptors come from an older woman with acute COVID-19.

The CDR3 DNA reads as TGTGCCAGCAGCTCCGGACTCCCCGGCGGCGAGCAGTACGTC. Amino acids: CASSSGLPGGEQYV. The chain recombines TRBV5-6 with TRBJ2-7; possibly TRBD2 for D (5 bases). Deletions cut 3 bases from V and 6 bases from J, with 16 bases between. The CDR3 spans 14 residues. Germline assignment: CDR1 SGHDT and CDR2 YYEEEE.

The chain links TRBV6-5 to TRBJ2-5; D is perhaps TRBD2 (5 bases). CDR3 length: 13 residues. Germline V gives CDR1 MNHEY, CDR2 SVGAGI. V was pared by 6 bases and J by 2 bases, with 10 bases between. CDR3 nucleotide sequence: TGTGCCAGCAGCCGGGATCGACAAGAGACCCAGTACTTC. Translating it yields CASSRDRQETQYF.

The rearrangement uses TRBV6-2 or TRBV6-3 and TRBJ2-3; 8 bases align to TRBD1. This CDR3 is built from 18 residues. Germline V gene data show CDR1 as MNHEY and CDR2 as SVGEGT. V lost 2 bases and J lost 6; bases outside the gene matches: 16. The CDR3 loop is CASSYPLTGAQRSDTQYF. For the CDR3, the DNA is TGTGCCAGCAGTTACCCTCTGACAGGGGCCCAACGCTCGGATACGCAGTATTTT.